This TCR beta chain was observed in a study of blood T cell repertoires in COVID-19. Participant ages covered roughly 18 to 89 years across about two dozen US areas. Cohorts were based on clinical histories the participants reported. A case of COVID-19 had been met by exposed participants within 2 weeks before study entry. This clone has only one observation. Germline and junction disagree at one end, which may indicate a read error. The CDR3 has 11 residues. CDR1 and CDR2 from the germline V gene are MDHEN and SYDVKM. Source study methods: Quantification of nucleated cells was approximated via reference gene primer amplification. TCRdb keeps only in-frame clones here, not all; method: immunoSEQ multiplex PCR. The V and J calls and clone size come from that table; D and trimming were worked out from the DNA. This table has more than 300,000 clones, approximately 91% appearing once.

The chain couples TRBV28 to TRBJ2-7; D gene unclear. The sequencing sample was made of PBMCs or T cells enriched from blood (not recorded which). The receptor comes from a woman aged 40 to 50 who had been exposed to COVID-19. The CDR3 coding sequence is TGTGCCAGCGCTACCCGAGGTAACTGGGTCTTC. Amino acids: CASATRGNWVF. Full variable domain (rest looked up from reference TRBV28 and TRBJ2-7): DVKVTQSSRYLVKRTGEKVFLECVQDMDHENMFWYRQDPGLGLRLIYFSYDVKMKEKGDIPEGYSVSREKKERFSLILESASTNQTSMYLCASATRGNWVFGPGTRLTVT.